This T cell receptor (beta chain) was recorded in a study of T cells after yellow fever vaccination. Study results and caveats: A limited proportion of clonotypes was detected within both the CD4 and CD8 compartments.

Trimming removed 4 bases from V and 7 bases from J; junction bases left unmatched: 13. This CDR3 has 16 residues. CDR1 is SGHTA, CDR2 FQGNSA, per germline. With respect to this clonotype: Antigen unknown.

TCRdb used MiXCR to reprocess the 5' RACE reads, holding one entry per CDR3 protein. The repertoire has 250,000 to 400,000 distinct CDR3 sequences, roughly 4% of them found once; the top ten carry 20% to 25%. Sequences were derived from PBMCs, sampled 5 days after the yellow fever booster vaccination. The TCR comes from a man aged 18 to 35 who received the YFV17D yellow fever vaccine. The chain carries TRBV7-2 and TRBJ2-3, with 8 positions matching TRBD2. For the CDR3, the DNA is TGTGCCAGCAGCTCCCCGGGGACTAGTGGAGCACATACGCAGTATTTT. Amino acid sequence: CASSSPGTSGAHTQYF.